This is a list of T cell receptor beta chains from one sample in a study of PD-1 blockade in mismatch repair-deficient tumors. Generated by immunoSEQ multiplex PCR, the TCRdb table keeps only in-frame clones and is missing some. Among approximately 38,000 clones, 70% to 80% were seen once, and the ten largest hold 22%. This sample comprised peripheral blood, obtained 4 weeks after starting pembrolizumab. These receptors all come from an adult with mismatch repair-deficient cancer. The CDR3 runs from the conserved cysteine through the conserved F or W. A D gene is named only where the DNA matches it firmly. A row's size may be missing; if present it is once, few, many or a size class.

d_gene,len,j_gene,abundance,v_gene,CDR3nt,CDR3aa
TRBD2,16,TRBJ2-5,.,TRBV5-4,TGTGCCAGCAGCAGCGGTAGCGGGAGTTTGGGTGAGACCCAGTACTTC,CASSSGSGSLGETQYF
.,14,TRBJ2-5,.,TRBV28,TGTGCCAGCAGTTTATTGAGCGGCCAAGAGACCCAGTACTTC,CASSLLSGQETQYF
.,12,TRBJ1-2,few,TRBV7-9,TGTGCCAGCAGCAACAGGGATTCTGGCTACACCTTC,CASSNRDSGYTF
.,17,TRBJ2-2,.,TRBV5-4,TGTGCCAGCAGCTTGGGGCTAGTGGGAGGCAGTACCGGGGAGCTGTTTTTT,CASSLGLVGGSTGELFF
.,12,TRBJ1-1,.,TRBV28,TGTGCCAGCAGTACGCCGGGAATCGAAGCTTTCTTT,CASSTPGIEAFF
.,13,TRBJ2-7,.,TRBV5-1,TGCGCCAGCAGCTTGGACAGAACCTACGAGCAGTACTTC,CASSLDRTYEQYF
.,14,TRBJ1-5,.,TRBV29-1,TGCAGCGTTGGGTTTGGGCGGGACAATCAGCCCCAGCATTTT,CSVGFGRDNQPQHF
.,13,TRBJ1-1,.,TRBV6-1,TGTGCCAGCAGTGCAGGGATTTACTCTGAAGCTTTCTTT,CASSAGIYSEAFF
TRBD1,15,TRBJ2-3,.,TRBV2,TGTGCCAGCAGCGGCCCGGGACAGGGGGTAGATACGCAGTATTTT,CASSGPGQGVDTQYF
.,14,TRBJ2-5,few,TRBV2,TGTGCCAGCAGGGATACAGGGTTCGGAGAGACCCAGTACTTC,CASRDTGFGETQYF
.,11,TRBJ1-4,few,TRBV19,TGTGCCGCTGGAATGGGTGAAAAACTGTTTTTT,CAAGMGEKLFF
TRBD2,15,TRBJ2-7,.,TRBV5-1,TGCGCCAGCAGCGGTACTAGCGGGCCCTCCTACGAGCAGTACTTC,CASSGTSGPSYEQYF
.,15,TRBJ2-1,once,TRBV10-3,TGTGCCATCAGTGACGAACGGGGGTTAAACAATGAGCAGTTCTTC,CAISDERGLNNEQFF
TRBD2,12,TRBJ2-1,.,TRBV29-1,TGCAGCGTTGCGGGGGGATACAATGAGCAGTTCTTC,CSVAGGYNEQFF
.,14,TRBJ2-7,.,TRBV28,TGTGCCAGCAGCCGTATACTATCAAACGACGAGCAGTACTTC,CASSRILSNDEQYF
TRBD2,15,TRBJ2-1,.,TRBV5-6,TGTGCCAGCAGCAAACTAGCGGGGAGCCTCAATGAGCAGTTCTTC,CASSKLAGSLNEQFF
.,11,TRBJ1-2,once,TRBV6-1,TGTGCCAGCCCAGGGGTTGTTGGCTACACCTTC,CASPGVVGYTF
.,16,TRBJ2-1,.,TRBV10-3,TGTGCCATCAGTGAGTCGACGGCAGACTCTTACAATGAGCAGTTCTTC,CAISESTADSYNEQFF
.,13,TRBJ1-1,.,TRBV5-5,TGTGCCAGCAGCCTTCAGCCGGACACTGAAGCTTTCTTT,CASSLQPDTEAFF
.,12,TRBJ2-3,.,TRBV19,TGTGCCAGCAGTACCCCCCCCGATACGCAGTATTTT,CASSTPPDTQYF
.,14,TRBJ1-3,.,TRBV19,TGTGCCAGTAGTACATACTACTTCGGAAACACCATATATTTT,CASSTYYFGNTIYF
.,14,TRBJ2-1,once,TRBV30,TGTGCCTGGAGTGGGACTACCTGGAGGCATGAGCAGTTCTTC,CAWSGTTWRHEQFF
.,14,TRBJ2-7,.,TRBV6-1,TGTGCCAGCAGTGAAGCGGGCAGGTCGGGCGAGCAGTACTTC,CASSEAGRSGEQYF
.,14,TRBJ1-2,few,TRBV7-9,TGTGCCAGCAGCCCTACGGGGGGACTTATGGGCTACACCTTC,CASSPTGGLMGYTF
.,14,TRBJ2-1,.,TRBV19,TGTGCCAGTAGCACCTTAGCGGAATACAATGAGCAGTTCTTC,CASSTLAEYNEQFF
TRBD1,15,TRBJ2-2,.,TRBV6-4,TGTGCCAGCAGTGACTCGGGACAGGGCACCGGGGAGCTGTTTTTT,CASSDSGQGTGELFF
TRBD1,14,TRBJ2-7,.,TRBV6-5,TGTGCCAGCAGAATGGGACAGGGGGAGATGGAGCAGTACTTC,CASRMGQGEMEQYF
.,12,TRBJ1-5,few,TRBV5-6,TGTGCCAGCAGCTACCTCCACGGGCCCCAGCATTTT,CASSYLHGPQHF
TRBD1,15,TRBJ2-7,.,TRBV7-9,TGTGCCAGCAGCTTGGGGACAGGGGCCTTCTACGAGCAGTACTTC,CASSLGTGAFYEQYF
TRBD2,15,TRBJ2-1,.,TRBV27,TGTGCCAGCAGTTTTCGCGCGGGAGGGCCAAATGAGCAGTTCTTC,CASSFRAGGPNEQFF
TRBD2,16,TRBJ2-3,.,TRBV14,TGTGCCAGCAGCCTTAGCGGGAGGAGGGGCACAGATACGCAGTATTTT,CASSLSGRRGTDTQYF
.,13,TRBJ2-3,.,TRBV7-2,TGTGCCAGCAGCTCGGGTTCGGGTTATACGCAGTATTTT,CASSSGSGYTQYF
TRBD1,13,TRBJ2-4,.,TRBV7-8,TGTGCCAGCAGTTTAGACAGGGTGGGCATTCAGTACTTC,CASSLDRVGIQYF
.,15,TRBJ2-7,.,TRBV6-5,TGTGCCAGCAGTTACTCGATAGCAGGAACCCACGAGCAGTACTTC,CASSYSIAGTHEQYF
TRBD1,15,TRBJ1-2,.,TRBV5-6,TGTGCCAGCAGCCCCAAGGACAGGCTTATTTATGGCTACACCTTC,CASSPKDRLIYGYTF
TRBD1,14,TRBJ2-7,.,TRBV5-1,TGCGCCAGCAGCTCCTGGACAGGGTTATACGAGCAGTACTTC,CASSSWTGLYEQYF
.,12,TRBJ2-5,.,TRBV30,TGTGCCTGGAGCCCTTCAGGGGTGGCCCAGTACTTC,CAWSPSGVAQYF
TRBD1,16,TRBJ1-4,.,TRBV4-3,TGCGCCAGCAGACTTGACAGGGGAGGCGGTAATGAAAAACTGTTTTTT,CASRLDRGGGNEKLFF
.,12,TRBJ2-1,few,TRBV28,TGTGCCAGCATGCTAGGATACAATGAGCAGTTCTTC,CASMLGYNEQFF
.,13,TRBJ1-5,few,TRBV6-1,TGTGCCAGCACCGTGCGGGTTGAGCAGCCCCAGCATTTT,CASTVRVEQPQHF
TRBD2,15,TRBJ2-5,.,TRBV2,TGTGCCAGCCCCGACTTAAGCGGGGGTGAAGAGACCCAGTACTTC,CASPDLSGGEETQYF
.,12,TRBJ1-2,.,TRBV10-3,TGTGCCATCAGTGGAGGGGACTATGGCTACACCTTC,CAISGGDYGYTF
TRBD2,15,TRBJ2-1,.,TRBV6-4,TGTGCCAGCAGTGAAGCAGCGGGAGGCCGGGATGAGCAGTTCTTC,CASSEAAGGRDEQFF
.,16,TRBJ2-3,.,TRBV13,TGTGCCAGCAGCTTAGGCCGGGCGAACGTGGCAGATACGCAGTATTTT,CASSLGRANVADTQYF
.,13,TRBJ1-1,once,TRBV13,TGTGCCAGCAGAATGTGGCTGAACACTGAAGCTTTCTTT,CASRMWLNTEAFF
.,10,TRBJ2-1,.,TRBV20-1,TGCAGCGGGACCTACAATGAGCAGTTCTTC,CSGTYNEQFF
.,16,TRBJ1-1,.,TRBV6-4,TGTGCCAGCAGTGACAACAGGGAGGTCCCCCACACTGAAGCTTTCTTT,CASSDNREVPHTEAFF
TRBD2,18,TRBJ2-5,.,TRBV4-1,TGCGCCAGCAGCCAAGTAGGGGGGACCGGACGGGAGGGAGAGACCCAGTACTTC,CASSQVGGTGREGETQYF
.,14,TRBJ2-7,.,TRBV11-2,TGTGCCAGCAGCAGCGAGGGGGGCGCCTACGAGCAGTACTTC,CASSSEGGAYEQYF
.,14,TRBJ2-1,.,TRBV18,TGTGCCAGCTCACCAAACGGGAGTGGGGATGAGCAGTTCTTC,CASSPNGSGDEQFF
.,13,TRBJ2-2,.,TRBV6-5,TGTGCCAGCAGTTACCATAACACCGGGGAGCTGTTTTTT,CASSYHNTGELFF